The 15 T cell receptor beta chains below were found in one sample sequenced in a study of molecular identifiers for immune sequencing clone quantification. TCRdb re-derived calls from the PCR reads in MiXCR, one entry per CDR3 protein. The sample consists of some 41,000 distinct CDR3 sequences, approximately 17% of them appearing once. The sample was naive CD8+ T cells from blood, with Jurkat cell RNA spiked in. Subset reported: FACS-sorted CD8+CD4-CCR7+CD45RA+ naive T cells. The receptors shown here come from a human donor in good health. Some libraries in this study had Jurkat cell RNA spiked in.

This clonotype was counted ten times or more. The chain links TRBV7-9 to TRBJ2-6; tentative D call: TRBD1 (6 bases). V shed 5 bases and J shed 4 bases, with 15 bases lying between them. CDR1 SEHNR and CDR2 FQNEAQ come from the germline V gene (reference sequence). This CDR3 has 16 residues. As DNA, the CDR3 is TGTGCCAGCAGCCCTCAGGGGAGCCCCGGGGCCAACGTCCTGACTTTC. Translated: CASSPQGSPGANVLTF.

The chain carries TRBV12-3 or TRBV12-4 and TRBJ2-1, with 10 nucleotides matching TRBD2. The trim removed 6 bases at V and 5 bases at J, leaving 4 bases unmatched. The CDR3 runs to 14 residues. CDR3 residues: CASRLLAGDNEQFF. CDR3 in DNA: TGTGCCAGCAGGCTCCTAGCGGGGGACAATGAGCAGTTCTTC.

Notes on this clonotype: This may come from a read error, since a much larger clone is one base off. The V call is TRBV11-2, the J call TRBJ2-3; the match to TRBD1 covers 7 bases. The CDR3 loop spans 14 amino acids. Per the germline V gene, CDR1 is SGHAT and CDR2 is FQNNGV. The CDR3 is CASNLVQGPDTQYF. The CDR3 DNA reads as TGTGCCAGCAACTTAGTACAGGGGCCAGATACGCAGTATTTT.

At least ten counts were recorded for this clonotype. The CDR3 spells CASSLGMGFRLDGYTF. CDR3 nucleotide sequence: TGTGCCAGCAGCTTAGGTATGGGGTTCAGGCTGGACGGCTACACCTTC. The V gene is TRBV7-9, the J gene TRBJ1-2; D is uncertain. V shed 1 base and J shed 8 bases, with 20 bases lying between them. The CDR3 is made up of 16 amino acids. CDR1 SEHNR and CDR2 FQNEAQ come from the germline V gene (reference sequence). The full variable domain, completed using reference TRBV7-9 and TRBJ1-2, is DTGVSQNPRHKITKRGQNVTFRCDPISEHNRLYWYRQTLGQGPEFLTYFQNEAQLEKSRLLSDRFSAERPKGSFSTLEIQRTEQGDSAMYLCASSLGMGFRLDGYTFGSGTRLTVV.

The chain uses TRBV29-1 and TRBJ2-7, with D possibly being TRBD1 (6 bases). This CDR3 is 15 amino acids long. Trimming removed 7 bases at V and 3 bases at J, with 22 bases between. CDR1 is SQVTM and CDR2 is ANQGSEA in the germline V gene. The CDR3 sequence: CSADWRQGFFYEQYF. The CDR3 nucleotides read TGCAGCGCCGATTGGAGGCAGGGGTTTTTCTACGAGCAGTACTTC.

In its sample, this clonotype was seen a few times. The chain links TRBV12-3 or TRBV12-4 to TRBJ2-5; TRBD2 agrees at 10 bases. Trimming took 8 bases from V and 5 from J; bases not matched to a gene: 23. The CDR3 runs to 19 residues. The CDR3 DNA reads TGTGCCAGCGGTGGGGTCTCACCCCCCGTAGCGGGAGGCGTGGAGACCCAGTACTTC. This encodes CASGGVSPPVAGGVETQYF.

This clonotype was counted a few times. The J gene is TRBJ1-1, the V gene TRBV20-1; tentative D call: TRBD1 (5 bases). V lost 0 bases to trimming and J lost 1 base, with 9 bases between them. The germline CDR1 and CDR2 sequences are DFQATT and SNEGSKA (reference sequence). This CDR3 is 14 amino acids long. The CDR3 loop is CSARDLTANTEAFF. The DNA for the CDR3 is TGCAGTGCTAGAGATTTGACAGCGAACACTGAAGCTTTCTTT.

This clonotype was observed at least ten times. CDR3 protein: CASSLEGGTYEQYF. CDR3 bases: TGTGCCAGCAGCTTAGAAGGGGGAACCTACGAGCAGTACTTC. The gene calls are TRBV7-6 and TRBJ2-7; tentatively, D is TRBD1 (6 bases). CDR3 size: 14 residues. V lost 1 base, J lost 2 bases, and 9 bases lay in between. Germline-derived CDR1 and CDR2 are SGHVS and FNYEAQ.

The V gene is TRBV28, the J gene TRBJ1-1, with D hard to call. Trimming left V 6 bases short and J 1 base short, with 6 bases between. CDR1 MDHEN and CDR2 SYDVKM come from the germline V gene. The CDR3 contains 12 residues. The CDR3 region is CASRAKNTEAFF. CDR3 sequence (DNA): TGTGCCAGCAGGGCTAAGAACACTGAAGCTTTCTTT. Full variable domain (missing parts from reference TRBV28 and TRBJ1-1): DVKVTQSSRYLVKRTGEKVFLECVQDMDHENMFWYRQDPGLGLRLIYFSYDVKMKEKGDIPEGYSVSREKKERFSLILESASTNQTSMYLCASRAKNTEAFFGQGTRLTVV.

Ten or more counts support this clonotype. This chain joins TRBV28 and TRBJ1-5; perhaps TRBD1 as D (5 bases). The CDR3 has 15 amino acids. Germline CDR1 MDHEN, CDR2 SYDVKM. V was shortened by 5 bases and J by 1 base, with 12 bases between the two germline ends. The CDR3 nucleotides read TGTGCCAGCAGTCCTACAGGTGTCAGCAATCAGCCCCAGCATTTT. It codes for CASSPTGVSNQPQHF.

This clonotype was seen repeatedly, ten times or more. The J gene is TRBJ2-7, the V gene TRBV4-3; TRBD2 agrees at 9 bases. V lost 6 bases to trimming and J lost 5 bases; unmatched junction nucleotides: 17. The CDR3 covers 17 residues. CDR1 is LGHNA, CDR2 YSLEER, per germline. The DNA for the CDR3 is TGCGCCAGCAGTCCCTCTCTCTTAGCGGGAGTAAGGAACGAGCAGTACTTC. Its protein is CASSPSLLAGVRNEQYF.

This rearrangement joins TRBV27 to TRBJ2-5, with a weak D call TRBD1 (6 bases). This CDR3 is 16 amino acids long. Germline-derived CDR1 and CDR2 are MNHEY and SMNVEV (reference sequence). Trimming took 1 base from V and 2 from J, leaving 14 bases between them. The CDR3 DNA reads TGTGCCAGCAGTTTATTAAGGACAGAGGGACAAGAGACCCAGTACTTC. Protein product: CASSLLRTEGQETQYF.

In its sample, this clonotype was seen many times. The rearrangement joins TRBV12-5 to TRBJ2-7; 13 positions match TRBD2. Per germline, CDR1 LGHNT and CDR2 FRNRAP. With 3 bases clipped from V and 2 bases from J, the junction kept 19 bases outside the gene matches. The length of the CDR3 is 21 residues. CDR3 nucleotides: TGTGCTAGTGGTTTCTGGACTAGCGGGAGCCCAATACCACCCCTGACCTACGAGCAGTACTTC. Translated: CASGFWTSGSPIPPLTYEQYF.

This clonotype was recorded many times. The V gene is TRBV14, the J gene TRBJ2-3; D is undetermined. Germline V gene data show CDR1 as SGHDN and CDR2 as FVKESK. V was clipped by 3 bases and J by 1 base, with 11 bases between them. The CDR3 is 15 residues long. CDR3 coding DNA: TGTGCCAGCAGCCAGCGAAGGTCCCGCACAGATACGCAGTATTTT. Encoded protein: CASSQRRSRTDTQYF.

In this sample, this clonotype turned up many times. This chain joins TRBV29-1 and TRBJ2-3, with 7 nucleotides matching TRBD2. The CDR3 loop spans 14 amino acids. Trimming cost V 7 bases and J 6 bases; bases outside gene matches: 13. CDR1 is SQVTM and CDR2 is ANQGSEA in the germline V gene. CDR3 DNA: TGCAGCGCCCACCGAGGCGGGGGTTACGATACGCAGTATTTT. It codes for CSAHRGGGYDTQYF.